The 4 T cell receptor beta chains in this list originate from one sample, sequenced in a study of regulatory T cells in long-lasting Graves disease. Time point meaning: newly diagnosed GD, antithyroid drugs for less than 3 months. Preparation of the TCR library used RNA extracted from PBMCs. Both iRepertoire HTBI primers and Arm-PCR of CDR3 regions were used to build the TCR beta libraries. TCRdb used MiXCR to reprocess the multiplex PCR reads, holding one entry per CDR3 protein. Of about 460,000 distinct CDR3 sequences in the sample, about 15% were seen once. These data also featured in a second study, about T cells in Graves' hyperthyroidism and ophthalmopathy.

The input for sequencing was peripheral blood mononuclear cells (PBMCs), taken at new diagnosis, from a patient treated with antithyroid drugs. These TCRs come from a woman in her 50s with Graves disease.

V usage is TRBV3-1 and J usage is TRBJ2-1; D might be TRBD1 (5 bases). Trimming removed 1 base from V and 2 bases from J, with 9 bases in between. The CDR3 extends over 15 amino acids. CDR1 and CDR2 (germline): LGHDT, YNNKEL (reference sequence). The CDR3 region has the DNA TGTGCCAGCAGCCAAGTTCAGGGAACCTACAATGAGCAGTTCTTC. Protein sequence: CASSQVQGTYNEQFF.

This chain uses TRBV24-1 with TRBJ2-1, with a tentative D call TRBD2 (6 bases). Germline V gives CDR1 KGHDR, CDR2 SFDVKD. The CDR3 length is 13 residues. Trimming pared 9 bases from V and 2 bases from J, leaving 10 bases between. CDR3: CATGDSPYNEQFF. The CDR3 DNA is TGTGCCACCGGGGACTCTCCCTACAATGAGCAGTTCTTC.

This clonotype was detected a few times. The rearrangement uses TRBV20-1 and TRBJ2-7; possibly TRBD2 for D (6 bases). The ends were cut back, 6 bases at V and 13 bases at J, with 19 bases in the middle. The germline V gene has CDR1 DFQATT and CDR2 SNEGSKA (reference sequence). CDR3 size: 11 residues. CDR3 amino acids: CSAAASGRTYF. DNA for the CDR3: TGCAGTGCCGCGGCGAGCGGGCGTACTTACTTC.

The V and J genes are TRBV5-1 and TRBJ2-5; 9 bases agree with TRBD1. Germline values: CDR1 SGHRS, CDR2 YFSETQ. V lost 0 bases and J lost 6; bases outside the gene matches: 3. CDR3 length equals 14 residues. Here the CDR3 DNA reads TGCGCCAGCAGCTTGGGGGACAGGGTGCAGACCCAGTACTTC. Its protein is CASSLGDRVQTQYF. Combining the CDR3 with reference TRBV5-1 and TRBJ2-5 gives the whole variable domain KAGVTQTPRYLIKTRGQQVTLSCSPISGHRSVSWYQQTPGQGLQFLFEYFSETQRNKGNFPGRFSGRQFSNSRSEMNVSTLELGDSALYLCASSLGDRVQTQYFGPGTRLLVL.